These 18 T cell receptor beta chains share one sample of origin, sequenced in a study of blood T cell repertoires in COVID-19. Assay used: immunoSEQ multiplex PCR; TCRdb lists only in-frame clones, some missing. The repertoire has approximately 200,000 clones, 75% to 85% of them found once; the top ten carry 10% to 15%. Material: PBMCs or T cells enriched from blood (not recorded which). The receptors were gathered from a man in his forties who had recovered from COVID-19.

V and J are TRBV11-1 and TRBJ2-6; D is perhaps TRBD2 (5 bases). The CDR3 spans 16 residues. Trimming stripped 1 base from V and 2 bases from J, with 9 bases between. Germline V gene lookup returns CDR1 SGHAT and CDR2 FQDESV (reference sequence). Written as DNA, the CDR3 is TGTGCCAGCAGCTTAGATATGGGAGCTGGGGCCAACGTCCTGACTTTC. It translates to CASSLDMGAGANVLTF.

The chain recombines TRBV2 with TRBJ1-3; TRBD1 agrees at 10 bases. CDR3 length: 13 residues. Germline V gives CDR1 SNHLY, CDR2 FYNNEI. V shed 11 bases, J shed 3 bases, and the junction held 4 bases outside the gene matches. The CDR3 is CAGRDRGGNTIYF. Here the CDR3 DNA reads TGTGCCGGACGGGACAGGGGTGGAAACACCATATATTTT.

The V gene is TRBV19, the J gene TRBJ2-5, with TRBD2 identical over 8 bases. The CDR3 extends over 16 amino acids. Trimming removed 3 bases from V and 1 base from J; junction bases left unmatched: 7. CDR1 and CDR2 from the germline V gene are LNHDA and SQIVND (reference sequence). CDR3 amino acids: CASSIWAGGGQETQYF. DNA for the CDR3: TGTGCCAGTAGTATTTGGGCGGGAGGAGGCCAAGAGACCCAGTACTTC.

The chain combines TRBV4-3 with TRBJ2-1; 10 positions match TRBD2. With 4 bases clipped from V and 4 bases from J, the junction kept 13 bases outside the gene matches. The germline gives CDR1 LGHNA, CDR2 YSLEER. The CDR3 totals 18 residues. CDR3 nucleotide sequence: TGCGCCAGCAGCCTACATATCCGACTAGCGGGCAGATACAATGAGCAGTTCTTC. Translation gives CASSLHIRLAGRYNEQFF.

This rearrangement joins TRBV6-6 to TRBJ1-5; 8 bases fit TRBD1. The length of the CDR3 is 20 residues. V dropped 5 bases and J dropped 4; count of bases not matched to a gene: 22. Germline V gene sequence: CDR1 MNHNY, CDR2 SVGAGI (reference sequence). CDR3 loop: CASSQSQGGRGLVENQPQHF. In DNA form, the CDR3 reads TGTGCCAGCAGTCAATCCCAGGGGGGCAGGGGGCTGGTGGAAAATCAGCCCCAGCATTTT.

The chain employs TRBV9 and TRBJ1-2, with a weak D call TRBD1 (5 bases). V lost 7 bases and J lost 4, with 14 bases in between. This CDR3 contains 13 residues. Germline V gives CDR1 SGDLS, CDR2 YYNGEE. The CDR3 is CASRPQGRYGYTF. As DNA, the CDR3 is TGTGCCAGCCGACCGCAGGGCCGCTATGGCTACACCTTC.

Written as DNA, the CDR3 is TGCGCCAGCAGCCCGTCCCCGGGAGGAGGGTACGGCTACACCTTC. It specifies CASSPSPGGGYGYTF. The chain carries TRBV5-1 and TRBJ1-2; D call uncertain. The germline V gene has CDR1 SGHRS and CDR2 YFSETQ. The CDR3 covers 15 residues. The ends were cut back, 4 bases at V and 8 bases at J, with 21 bases in the middle.

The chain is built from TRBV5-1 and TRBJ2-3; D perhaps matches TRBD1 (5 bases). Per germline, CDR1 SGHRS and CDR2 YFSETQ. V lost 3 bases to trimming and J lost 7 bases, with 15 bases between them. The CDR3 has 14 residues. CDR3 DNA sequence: TGCGCCAGCAGCTCGGCGCAGGGTAGAAATACGCAGTATTTT. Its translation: CASSSAQGRNTQYF.

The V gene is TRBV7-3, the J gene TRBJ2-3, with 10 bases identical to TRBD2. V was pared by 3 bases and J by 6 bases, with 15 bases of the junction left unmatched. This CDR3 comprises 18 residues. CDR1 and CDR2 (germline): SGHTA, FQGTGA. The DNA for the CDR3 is TGTGCCAGCAGCTTCACTTGGCGGCTAGCGGGAGAATGGGATACGCAGTATTTT. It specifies CASSFTWRLAGEWDTQYF.

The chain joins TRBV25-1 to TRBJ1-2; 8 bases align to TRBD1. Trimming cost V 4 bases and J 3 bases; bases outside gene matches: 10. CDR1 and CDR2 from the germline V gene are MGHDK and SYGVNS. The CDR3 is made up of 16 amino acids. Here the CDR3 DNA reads TGTGCCAGCAGTGGACCGACAGGGGAGAAATACTATGGCTACACCTTC. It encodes CASSGPTGEKYYGYTF.

The CDR3 protein is CAISGGQGAGANVLTF. The CDR3 DNA reads as TGTGCCATCAGTGGTGGGCAGGGGGCTGGGGCCAACGTCCTGACTTTC. J is TRBJ2-6 and V is TRBV10-3; 7 bases are shared with TRBD1. The CDR3 has 16 residues. Germline CDR1 and CDR2: ENHRY and SYGVKD. V lost 4 bases, J lost 2 bases, and 5 bases stayed unmatched.

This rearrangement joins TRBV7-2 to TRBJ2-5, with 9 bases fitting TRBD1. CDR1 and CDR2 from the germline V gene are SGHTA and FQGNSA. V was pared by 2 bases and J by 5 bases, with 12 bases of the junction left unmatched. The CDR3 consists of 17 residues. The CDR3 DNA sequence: TGTGCCAGCAGCTTATACCCGCCGGGACAGGGAAGGGAGACCCAGTACTTC. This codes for CASSLYPPGQGRETQYF. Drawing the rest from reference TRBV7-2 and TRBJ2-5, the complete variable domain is GAGVSQSPSNKVTEKGKDVELRCDPISGHTALYWYRQSLGQGLEFLIYFQGNSAPDKSGLPSDRFSAERTGGSVSTLTIQRTQQEDSAVYLCASSLYPPGQGRETQYFGPGTRLLVL.

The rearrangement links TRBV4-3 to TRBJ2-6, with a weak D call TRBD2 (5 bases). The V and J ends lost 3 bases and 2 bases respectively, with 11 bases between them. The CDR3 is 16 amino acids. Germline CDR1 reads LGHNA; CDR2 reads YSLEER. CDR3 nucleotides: TGCGCCAGCAGCCAGATATGGACTGCTGGGGCCAACGTCCTGACTTTC. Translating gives CASSQIWTAGANVLTF.

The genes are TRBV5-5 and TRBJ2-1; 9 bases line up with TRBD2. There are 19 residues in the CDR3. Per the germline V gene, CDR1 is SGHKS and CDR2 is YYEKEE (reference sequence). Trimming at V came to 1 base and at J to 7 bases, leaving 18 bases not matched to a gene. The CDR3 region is CASSLITGGRADPSNEQFF. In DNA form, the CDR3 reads TGTGCCAGCAGCTTGATAACTGGCGGGAGGGCAGATCCATCGAATGAGCAGTTCTTC. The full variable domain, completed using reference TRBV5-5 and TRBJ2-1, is DAGVTQSPTHLIKTRGQQVTLRCSPISGHKSVSWYQQVLGQGPQFIFQYYEKEERGRGNFPDRFSARQFPNYSSELNVNALLLGDSALYLCASSLITGGRADPSNEQFFGPGTRLTVL.

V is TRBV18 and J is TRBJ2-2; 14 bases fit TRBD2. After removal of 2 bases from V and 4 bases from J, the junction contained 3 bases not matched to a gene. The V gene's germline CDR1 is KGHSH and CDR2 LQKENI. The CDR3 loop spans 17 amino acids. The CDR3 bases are TGTGCCAGCTCACCAATGACTAGCGGGAGGGTCACCGGGGAGCTGTTTTTT. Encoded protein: CASSPMTSGRVTGELFF.

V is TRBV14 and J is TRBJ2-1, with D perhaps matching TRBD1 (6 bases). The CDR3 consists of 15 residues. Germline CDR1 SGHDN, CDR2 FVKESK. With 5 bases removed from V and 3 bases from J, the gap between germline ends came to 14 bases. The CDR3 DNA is TGTGCCAGCAGCTACCTCCGACAGGACTACAATGAGCAGTTCTTC. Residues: CASSYLRQDYNEQFF.

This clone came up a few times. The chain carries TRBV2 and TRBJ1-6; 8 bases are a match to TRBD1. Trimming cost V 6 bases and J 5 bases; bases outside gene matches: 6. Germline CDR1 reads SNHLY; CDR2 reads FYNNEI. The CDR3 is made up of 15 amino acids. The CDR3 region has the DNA TGTGCCAGCAGCCTGACAGGGGTTAATAATTCACCCCTCCACTTT. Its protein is CASSLTGVNNSPLHF.

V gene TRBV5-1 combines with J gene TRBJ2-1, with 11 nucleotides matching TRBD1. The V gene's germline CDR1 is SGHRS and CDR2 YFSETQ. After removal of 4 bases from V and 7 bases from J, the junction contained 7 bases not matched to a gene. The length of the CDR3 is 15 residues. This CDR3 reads CASSIGTGGRNEQFF. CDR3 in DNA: TGCGCCAGCAGCATCGGGACAGGGGGTAGGAATGAGCAGTTCTTC.